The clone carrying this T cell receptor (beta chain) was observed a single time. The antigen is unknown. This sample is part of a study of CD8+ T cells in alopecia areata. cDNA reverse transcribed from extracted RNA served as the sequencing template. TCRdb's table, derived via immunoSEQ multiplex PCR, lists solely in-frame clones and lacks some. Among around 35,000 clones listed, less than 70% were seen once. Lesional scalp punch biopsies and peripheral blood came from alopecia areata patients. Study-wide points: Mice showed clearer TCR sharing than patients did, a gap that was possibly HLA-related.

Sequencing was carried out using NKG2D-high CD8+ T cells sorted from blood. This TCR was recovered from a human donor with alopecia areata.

In nucleotides, the CDR3 is TGTGCCAGCAGTTTGAGGGGACAGCGTGCCTACGAGCAGTACTTC. Protein sequence: CASSLRGQRAYEQYF. V and J are TRBV28 and TRBJ2-7; 7 positions match TRBD1. Germline V lookup: CDR1 MDHEN, CDR2 SYDVKM. The CDR3 runs 15 residues. J was trimmed by 2 bases and V by 3 bases; bases with no gene match: 7.